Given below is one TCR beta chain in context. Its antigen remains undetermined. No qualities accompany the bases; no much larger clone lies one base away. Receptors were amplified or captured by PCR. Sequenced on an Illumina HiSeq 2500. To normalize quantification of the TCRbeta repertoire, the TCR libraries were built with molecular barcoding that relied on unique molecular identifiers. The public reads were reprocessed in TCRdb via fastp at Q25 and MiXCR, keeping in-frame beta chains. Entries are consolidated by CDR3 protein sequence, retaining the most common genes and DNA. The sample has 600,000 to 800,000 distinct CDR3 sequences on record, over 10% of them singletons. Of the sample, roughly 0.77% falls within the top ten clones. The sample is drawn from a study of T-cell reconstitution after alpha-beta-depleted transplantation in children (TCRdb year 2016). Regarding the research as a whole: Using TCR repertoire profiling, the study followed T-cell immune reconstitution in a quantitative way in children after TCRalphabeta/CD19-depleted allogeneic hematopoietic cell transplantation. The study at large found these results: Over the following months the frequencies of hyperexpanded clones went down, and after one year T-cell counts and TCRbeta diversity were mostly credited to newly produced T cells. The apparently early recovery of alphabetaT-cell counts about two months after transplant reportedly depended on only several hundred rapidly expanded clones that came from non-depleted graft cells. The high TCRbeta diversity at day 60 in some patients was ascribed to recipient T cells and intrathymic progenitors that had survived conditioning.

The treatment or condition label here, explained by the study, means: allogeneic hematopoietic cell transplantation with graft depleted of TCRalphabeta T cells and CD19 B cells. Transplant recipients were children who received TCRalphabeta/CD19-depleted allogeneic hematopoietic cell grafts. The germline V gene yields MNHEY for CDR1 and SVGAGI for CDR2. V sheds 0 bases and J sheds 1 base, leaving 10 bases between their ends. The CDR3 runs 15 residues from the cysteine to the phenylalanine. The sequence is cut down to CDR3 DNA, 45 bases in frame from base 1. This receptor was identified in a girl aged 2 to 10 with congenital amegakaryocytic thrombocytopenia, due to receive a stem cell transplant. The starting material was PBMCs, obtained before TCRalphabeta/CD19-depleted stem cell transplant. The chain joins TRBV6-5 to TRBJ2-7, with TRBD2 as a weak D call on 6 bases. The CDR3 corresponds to CASSYSPSASYEQYF. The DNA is TGTGCCAGCAGTTACTCCCCTAGCGCATCCTACGAGCAGTACTTC.